The table lists the clone carrying this T cell receptor (beta chain) with many counts. TCRdb analysed the 5' RACE reads with MiXCR anew, one entry per CDR3 protein. The sample includes 95,000 or so distinct CDR3 sequences, 7.5% to 10% of them seen just once. This sample was included in a study of spatial heterogeneity in lung cancer. The overall study: Alpha-chain sequences were detected in numbers that were consistently lower than beta-chain sequences.

Time point noted: sample taken at primary tumor resection. Frozen PBMC, nontumor lung or tumor provided whole RNA, which was sequenced unsorted. Sample: PBMCs, taken at surgery. The clonotype comes from a male donor with early-stage non-small cell lung cancer.

CDR3 sequence: CSVPGQGAGEQYF. In nucleotides, the CDR3 is TGCAGCGTTCCGGGACAGGGGGCGGGTGAGCAGTACTTC. V is TRBV29-1 and J is TRBJ2-7; 12 bases match TRBD1. Germline V lookup: CDR1 SQVTM, CDR2 ANQGSEA. V shed 5 bases, J shed 7 bases, and the junction held 6 bases outside the gene matches. The CDR3 runs 13 residues.